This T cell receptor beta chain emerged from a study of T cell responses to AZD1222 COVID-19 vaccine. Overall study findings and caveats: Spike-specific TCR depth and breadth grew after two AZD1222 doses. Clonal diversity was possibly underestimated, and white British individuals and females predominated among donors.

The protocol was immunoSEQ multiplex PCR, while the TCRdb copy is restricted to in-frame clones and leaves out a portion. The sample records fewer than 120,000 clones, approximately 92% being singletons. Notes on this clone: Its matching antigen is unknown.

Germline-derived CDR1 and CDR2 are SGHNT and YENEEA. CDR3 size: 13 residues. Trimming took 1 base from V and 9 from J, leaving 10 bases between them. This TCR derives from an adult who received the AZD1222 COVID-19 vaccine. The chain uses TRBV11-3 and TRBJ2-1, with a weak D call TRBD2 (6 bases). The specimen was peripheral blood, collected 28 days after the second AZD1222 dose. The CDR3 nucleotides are TGTGCCAGCAGCTTAGTGCGGGGAGGTGAGCAGTTCTTC. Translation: CASSLVRGGEQFF.